Each of the 26 T cell receptor beta chains below was sequenced from the same sample in a study of T cells in Graves' hyperthyroidism and ophthalmopathy. Amplification of TCR beta CDR3 regions used RNA as the template. An initial round of RT-PCR targeting the TCR CDR3 relied on the HTBI primer set. TCRdb fed the multiplex PCR reads into MiXCR, producing one record per CDR3 protein. The sample holds 300,000 to 450,000 distinct CDR3 sequences; about a sixth are singletons and the top ten take roughly 35%. Sequenced sample: blood. Receptors were obtained from a woman younger than 45 with Graves' hyperthyroidism that later progressed to Graves' ophthalmopathy.

V usage is TRBV15 and J usage is TRBJ2-1; 12 nucleotides align to TRBD2. This CDR3 has 16 amino acids. Germline assignment: CDR1 LNHNV and CDR2 YYDKDF (reference sequence). V gave up 0 bases and J gave up 13 bases; unmatched junction bases: 10. The CDR3 nucleotides read TGTGCCACCAGCAGAGATTCTAGCGGGAGGGCCAGAGGTCAGTTCTTC. Encoded protein: CATSRDSSGRARGQFF.

As to this clonotype: A much larger clone lies one base from this, so it may be a read error. This sequence joins TRBV10-2 and TRBJ2-1; no definite D call. The CDR3 loop spans 12 amino acids. Per the germline V gene, CDR1 is WSHSY and CDR2 is SAAADI. Trimming left V 11 bases short and J 6 bases short, with 14 bases between. CDR3 DNA sequence: TGCGCCGGCAAAACCTTAGCCAATGAGCAGTTCTTC. Amino acid sequence: CAGKTLANEQFF.

This clonotype was observed a handful of times. The chain is built from TRBV5-8 and TRBJ2-7; a possible D gene is TRBD1 (6 bases). The CDR3 consists of 14 residues. The ends were cut back, 3 bases at V and 6 bases at J, with 16 bases in the middle. The V gene's germline CDR1 is SGHTS and CDR2 YDEGEE. For the CDR3, the DNA is TGTGCCAGCAGCTACTTAACAGGGTACGGCGAGCAGTACTTC. Translated: CASSYLTGYGEQYF.

A few counts support this clonotype. This chain joins TRBV27 and TRBJ1-2; tentative D call: TRBD1 (5 bases). V was clipped by 5 bases and J by 2 bases, with 21 bases between them. The CDR3 has 17 amino acids. Germline V gene sequence: CDR1 MNHEY, CDR2 SMNVEV (reference sequence). The CDR3 DNA is TGTGCCAGCAGTCCCGCCCCAGGGAGGTACAGGAACTATGGCTACACCTTC. Residues: CASSPAPGRYRNYGYTF.

The table lists this clonotype with many counts. V and J are TRBV7-3 and TRBJ2-2, with D perhaps matching TRBD2 (5 bases). Between the trimmed V and J ends, which lost 3 bases and 0 bases, there was a span of 11 bases. CDR3 size: 16 residues. Germline V gene sequence: CDR1 SGHTA, CDR2 FQGTGA. CDR3 region: CASSFYREANTGELFF. The CDR3 DNA reads TGTGCCAGCAGCTTTTACCGGGAAGCGAACACCGGGGAGCTGTTTTTT.

The rearrangement uses TRBV28 and TRBJ1-4; no firm D call. Germline loops: CDR1 MDHEN, CDR2 SYDVKM. Trimming cost V 8 bases and J 7 bases, with 8 bases left between them. The CDR3 contains 11 residues. CDR3 loop: CASYRSEKLFF. In DNA form, the CDR3 reads TGTGCCAGCTATAGGTCTGAAAAACTGTTTTTT.

The V gene is TRBV3-1, the J gene TRBJ2-5, with TRBD2 matching 7 bases. The germline gives CDR1 LGHDT, CDR2 YNNKEL (reference sequence). J was trimmed by 3 bases and V by 4 bases; bases with no gene match: 8. The CDR3 is made up of 15 amino acids. The CDR3 loop is CASSPIGGGKETQYF. Written as DNA, the CDR3 is TGTGCCAGCAGCCCGATAGGCGGGGGTAAAGAGACCCAGTACTTC.

This clonotype was recorded many times. The rearrangement joins TRBV18 to TRBJ2-7; D is undetermined. CDR1 is KGHSH and CDR2 is LQKENI in the germline V gene. The V end lost 6 bases, the J end lost 6 bases, and 12 bases lay between the germline ends. CDR3 length: 12 residues. The CDR3 is CASSRDRGEQYF. For the CDR3, the DNA is TGTGCCAGCTCCCGAGATCGTGGCGAGCAGTACTTC. The full variable domain, in which reference TRBV18 and TRBJ2-7 provide the parts outside the CDR3, is NAGVMQNPRHLVRRRGQEARLRCSPMKGHSHVYWYRQLPEEGLKFMVYLQKENIIDESGMPKERFSAEFPKEGPSILRIQQVVRGDSAAYFCASSRDRGEQYFGPGTRLTVT.

This clonotype was counted many times. The V and J genes are TRBV19 and TRBJ2-6; D uncertain. Trimming pared 3 bases from V and 0 bases from J, leaving 6 bases between. The germline V gene encodes CDR1 LNHDA and CDR2 SQIVND (reference sequence). There are 15 residues in the CDR3. The CDR3 DNA reads TGTGCCAGTAGTATCGCCAACTCTGGGGCCAACGTCCTGACTTTC. It is translated as CASSIANSGANVLTF.

In its sample, this clonotype was seen many times. The chain is built from TRBV5-6 and TRBJ2-5, with a possible D match to TRBD2 (6 bases). Germline CDR1 and CDR2: SGHDT and YYEEEE. This CDR3 contains 13 residues. V lost 2 bases to trimming and J lost 9 bases, with 14 bases between them. CDR3 sequence reads: CASSFGGREPQYF. The CDR3 bases are TGTGCCAGCAGCTTCGGGGGACGGGAGCCCCAGTACTTC.

This clonotype was found many times. The chain is built from TRBV27 and TRBJ1-3; D is unclear. Trimming pared 4 bases from V and 8 bases from J, leaving 36 bases between. Germline V gene lookup returns CDR1 MNHEY and CDR2 SMNVEV (reference sequence). The CDR3 totals 21 residues. CDR3 in amino acids: CASSYSAEEDGTMGIRYTIYF. The CDR3 nucleotides are TGTGCCAGCAGTTATTCCGCCGAAGAGGACGGCACTATGGGAATAAGATACACCATATATTTT.

This clonotype was detected ten times or more. V usage is TRBV28 and J usage is TRBJ1-1, with no clear D. This CDR3 is built from 12 residues. The germline V gene encodes CDR1 MDHEN and CDR2 SYDVKM. V shed 9 bases and J shed 4 bases, with 12 bases lying between them. The CDR3 loop is CASLSGGTEAFF. CDR3 nucleotides: TGTGCCAGTTTGTCGGGCGGCACTGAAGCTTTCTTT.

This clonotype was counted ten times or more. The rearrangement uses TRBV7-9 and TRBJ2-3; the D is unclear. Trimming took 3 bases from V and 4 from J, leaving 8 bases between them. This CDR3 has 13 amino acids. Germline values: CDR1 SEHNR, CDR2 FQNEAQ (reference sequence). The CDR3 nucleotides are TGTGCCAGCAGCTTGGGCGCGTCAGATACGCAGTATTTT. Protein product: CASSLGASDTQYF.

This clonotype was observed at least ten times. The chain joins TRBV7-9 to TRBJ1-4; 10 nucleotides agree with TRBD1. Trimming removed 5 bases from V and 0 bases from J; junction bases left unmatched: 9. Germline CDR1 SEHNR, CDR2 FQNEAQ (reference sequence). This CDR3 comprises 18 residues. In nucleotides, the CDR3 is TGTGCCAGCAGCATGGGGACAGGGGCGACCCCAACTAATGAAAAACTGTTTTTT. The encoded protein is CASSMGTGATPTNEKLFF.

This clonotype has at least ten counts. The J gene is TRBJ1-1, the V gene TRBV5-6, with D possibly TRBD1 on 6 matching bases. CDR1 is SGHDT, CDR2 YYEEEE, per germline. This CDR3 is built from 15 residues. V lost 5 bases and J 5 bases, leaving 19 bases between the germline ends. CDR3 protein: CASRDNPGARTEAFF. CDR3 in DNA: TGTGCCAGCAGGGATAATCCGGGGGCGCGGACTGAAGCTTTCTTT.

Only a few counts were recorded for this clonotype. This rearrangement joins TRBV30 to TRBJ2-3, with TRBD2 matching 7 bases. Unmatched junction bases numbered 12, after V lost 1 base and J lost 2 bases. This CDR3 has 17 amino acids. CDR1 and CDR2 from the germline V gene are GTSNPN and SVGIG (reference sequence). Here the CDR3 DNA reads TGTGCCTGGAGTGGCCTGAAAGGGGAGGGAGACACAGATACGCAGTATTTT. Residues: CAWSGLKGEGDTDTQYF.

At least ten counts were recorded for this clonotype. V is TRBV5-4 and J is TRBJ2-5, with D possibly being TRBD1 (5 bases). The CDR3 contains 11 residues. Deletions cut 9 bases from V and 8 bases from J, with 14 bases between. The germline gives CDR1 SGHNT, CDR2 YYREEE (reference sequence). The CDR3 sequence is CAISIGVTQYF. CDR3 sequence (DNA): TGTGCCATTTCGATAGGGGTAACCCAGTACTTC. The whole variable domain, filled in from reference TRBV5-4 and TRBJ2-5, reads ETGVTQSPTHLIKTRGQQVTLRCSSQSGHNTVSWYQQALGQGPQFIFQYYREEENGRGNFPPRFSGLQFPNYSSELNVNALELDDSALYLCAISIGVTQYFGPGTRLLVL.

This clonotype was seen ten or more times. The CDR3 DNA sequence: TGCAGTGCTAGAGACAGGGGAACCCCTAGATGGAACACTGAAGCTTTCTTT. This codes for CSARDRGTPRWNTEAFF. The chain is built from TRBV20-1 and TRBJ1-1; D may be TRBD1 (6 bases). V was pared by 0 bases and J by 1 base, with 18 bases between. The CDR3 runs 17 residues. Germline V gene sequence: CDR1 DFQATT, CDR2 SNEGSKA (reference sequence).

This clonotype has at least ten counts. The CDR3: CASSWDFDYEQYF. The CDR3 DNA sequence: TGTGCCAGCAGTTGGGACTTCGACTACGAGCAGTACTTC. The chain carries TRBV28 and TRBJ2-7, with TRBD2 as a possible D gene (6 bases). Germline lookup yields CDR1 MDHEN and CDR2 SYDVKM. V lost 4 bases and J 3 bases, leaving 10 bases between the germline ends. This CDR3 region has 13 residues. The full variable domain, with the rest looked up from reference TRBV28 and TRBJ2-7, is DVKVTQSSRYLVKRTGEKVFLECVQDMDHENMFWYRQDPGLGLRLIYFSYDVKMKEKGDIPEGYSVSREKKERFSLILESASTNQTSMYLCASSWDFDYEQYFGPGTRLTVT.

This clonotype came up many times. The genes are TRBV6-1 and TRBJ2-2; 8 bases agree with TRBD2. The germline CDR1 and CDR2 sequences are MNHNS and SASEGT. The CDR3 contains 15 residues. Unmatched junction bases numbered 5, after V lost 7 bases and J lost 1 base. As DNA, the CDR3 is TGTGCCAGCACTCGGCTAGCGGGGAACACCGGGGAGCTGTTTTTT. Amino acids: CASTRLAGNTGELFF.

The genes are TRBV4-1 and TRBJ1-2; 7 positions agree with TRBD1. CDR1 and CDR2 from the germline V gene are MGHRA and YSYEKL. V lost 5 bases and J lost 6; bases outside the gene matches: 9. The CDR3 runs 14 residues. The CDR3 nucleotides read TGCGCCAGCAGCTCCACAGGGGCAGTGAATGGCTACACCTTC. This translates into CASSSTGAVNGYTF.

The CDR3 reads CASTSYSGLAGAYTGELFF. The CDR3 DNA reads TGTGCCAGCACCTCTTATTCGGGACTAGCGGGAGCGTACACCGGGGAGCTGTTTTTT. This chain connects TRBV11-2 to TRBJ2-2; 14 bases fit TRBD2. The V segment lost 7 bases and the J segment 3 bases; nucleotides outside the gene matches: 13. The germline V gene encodes CDR1 SGHAT and CDR2 FQNNGV. This CDR3 has 19 amino acids.

This clonotype was counted at least ten times. The CDR3 region is CASSRDSITGGQYGYTF. In nucleotides, the CDR3 is TGTGCCAGCAGCCGAGATTCAATCACAGGGGGACAGTATGGCTACACCTTC. V gene TRBV7-9 combines with J gene TRBJ1-2; 8 positions agree with TRBD1. This CDR3 has 17 residues. V was pared by 5 bases and J by 5 bases, with 16 bases of the junction left unmatched. Germline V gives CDR1 SEHNR, CDR2 FQNEAQ (reference sequence).

The rearrangement joins TRBV6-1 to TRBJ2-3; 11 positions agree with TRBD2. CDR1 and CDR2 (germline): MNHNS, SASEGT. This CDR3 is 20 amino acids long. Germline trimming cut 1 base from V and 0 bases from J; bases unmatched to any gene: 12. The CDR3 here is CASSEVASGRRRGSTDTQYF. The CDR3 nucleotides are TGTGCCAGCAGTGAAGTTGCTAGCGGGAGGCGAAGAGGTAGCACAGATACGCAGTATTTT.

This clonotype was counted ten times or more. The chain has TRBV12-3 or TRBV12-4 and TRBJ1-2; D perhaps matches TRBD1 (6 bases). V gave up 4 bases and J gave up 8 bases, with 14 bases separating them. The CDR3 has 13 amino acids. The CDR3 reads CASSWEGGEGYTF. CDR3 nucleotide sequence: TGTGCCAGCAGTTGGGAGGGGGGGGAAGGCTACACCTTC.

There are a few counts of this clonotype. Here the CDR3 DNA reads TGCGCCAGCAGCCAGTTAGACAGGGCCTACGAGCAGTACTTC. Translating gives CASSQLDRAYEQYF. V and J are TRBV4-1 and TRBJ2-7; 7 bases align to TRBD1. V lost 3 bases, J lost 2 bases, and 4 bases stayed unmatched. The CDR3 totals 14 residues. Per germline, CDR1 MGHRA and CDR2 YSYEKL.